The rows below give T cell receptor beta chains drawn from one sample of a study of neoadjuvant anti-PD-1 for oral cavity cancer. The protocol was immunoSEQ multiplex PCR, while the TCRdb copy is restricted to in-frame clones and leaves out a portion. The sample has some 16,000 clones; about 69% are singletons. The specimen was PBMCs, collected before nivolumab (anti-PD-1) treatment. The receptors come from a person between 40 and 85 years old with oral cavity squamous cell carcinoma. Each CDR3 is given with its conserved first and last residue. D genes are given only for firm matches. Expanded clones get a size class; other rows say once, few or many, or leave the size out.

J gene	D gene	CDR3 length	V gene	clone size	CDR3 protein	CDR3 DNA
TRBJ1-1	.	15	TRBV25-1	.	CASSAKTLPDTEAFF	TGTGCCAGCAGTGCAAAGACCCTTCCCGACACTGAAGCTTTCTTT
TRBJ2-1	TRBD2	15	TRBV10-3	few	CAISESTSGSDEQFF	TGTGCCATCAGTGAGTCGACTAGCGGGAGCGATGAGCAGTTCTTC
TRBJ2-3	.	12	TRBV30	.	CAWGKYTDTQYF	TGTGCCTGGGGCAAATACACAGATACGCAGTATTTT
TRBJ2-7	.	13	TRBV9	.	CASSGDGNYEQYF	TGTGCCAGCAGCGGAGACGGGAACTACGAGCAGTACTTC
TRBJ1-2	.	17	TRBV27	.	CASTSQGNFPSSYGYTF	TGTGCCAGCACCTCTCAGGGGAACTTCCCTTCTTCCTATGGCTACACCTTC
TRBJ2-5	.	19	TRBV15	.	CATSRGVELAENRQETQYF	TGTGCCACCAGCAGGGGGGTCGAGTTAGCGGAAAATCGCCAAGAGACCCAGTACTTC
TRBJ2-2	TRBD1	16	TRBV9	.	CASSGFRGPDTGELFF	TGTGCCAGCAGTGGGTTCAGGGGGCCTGACACCGGGGAGCTGTTTTTT
TRBJ1-5	.	14	TRBV5-1	.	CASSPGLGDQPQHF	TGCGCCAGCAGCCCGGGACTGGGGGACCAGCCCCAGCATTTT
TRBJ1-4	.	15	TRBV4-1	.	CASSLEDTTNEKLFF	TGCGCCAGCAGCCTCGAAGACACAACGAATGAAAAACTGTTTTTT
TRBJ2-5	TRBD1	14	TRBV5-1	.	CASSSTGAVETQYF	TGCGCCAGCAGCTCAACAGGGGCCGTAGAGACCCAGTACTTC
TRBJ2-2	TRBD1	12	TRBV29-1	few	CSVGQGTGELFF	TGCAGCGTTGGACAGGGTACCGGGGAGCTGTTTTTT
TRBJ2-2	TRBD2	16	TRBV19	.	CASSDERLAGTGELFF	TGTGCCAGTAGCGATGAAAGACTAGCGGGGACCGGGGAGCTGTTTTTT
TRBJ1-2	.	13	TRBV28	few	CASSFPSKGDYTF	TGTGCCAGCAGTTTCCCCTCGAAAGGGGACTACACCTTC
TRBJ1-2	.	12	TRBV30	medium-sized	CAWSSVGYGYTF	TGTGCCTGGAGTTCAGTTGGCTATGGCTACACCTTC
TRBJ1-3	.	15	TRBV5-8	.	CASSLAAASGNTIYF	TGTGCCAGCAGCTTGGCCGCCGCCTCTGGAAACACCATATATTTT
TRBJ2-2	.	15	TRBV30	few	CAWRRADSNTGELFF	TGTGCCTGGAGGCGTGCGGACTCGAACACCGGGGAGCTGTTTTTT
TRBJ2-3	TRBD2	15	TRBV7-8	.	CASSLGSGGTDTQYF	TGTGCCAGCAGCTTAGGATCGGGAGGGACAGATACGCAGTATTTT
TRBJ1-5	.	16	TRBV27	.	CASSSTVPLGDQPQHF	TGTGCCAGCAGTTCGACAGTGCCGCTCGGGGATCAGCCCCAGCATTTT
TRBJ1-1	.	15	TRBV6-5	.	CASSRSFEGGTEAFF	TGTGCCAGCAGCCGCTCTTTTGAGGGAGGCACTGAAGCTTTCTTT
TRBJ2-2	.	16	TRBV2	.	CASSRTGRQGAGELFF	TGTGCCAGCAGTCGCACGGGGAGACAAGGTGCCGGGGAGCTGTTTTTT
TRBJ2-3	TRBD2	15	TRBV2	once	CASRRLAGPTDTQYF	TGTGCCAGCAGAAGATTAGCGGGACCCACAGATACGCAGTATTTT
TRBJ2-7	.	13	TRBV5-6	.	CASSLWSSIEQYF	TGTGCCAGCAGCTTGTGGTCGAGTATCGAGCAGTACTTC
TRBJ1-4	.	14	TRBV9	few	CASSAEPTNEKLFF	TGTGCCAGCAGTGCTGAACCAACTAATGAAAAACTGTTTTTT
TRBJ1-2	.	14	TRBV27	few	CASSSDRTNYGYTF	TGTGCCAGCAGTTCCGACAGGACAAACTATGGCTACACCTTC
TRBJ2-7	.	12	TRBV29-1	once	CSVEMQASEQYF	TGCAGCGTTGAAATGCAGGCTAGCGAGCAGTACTTC